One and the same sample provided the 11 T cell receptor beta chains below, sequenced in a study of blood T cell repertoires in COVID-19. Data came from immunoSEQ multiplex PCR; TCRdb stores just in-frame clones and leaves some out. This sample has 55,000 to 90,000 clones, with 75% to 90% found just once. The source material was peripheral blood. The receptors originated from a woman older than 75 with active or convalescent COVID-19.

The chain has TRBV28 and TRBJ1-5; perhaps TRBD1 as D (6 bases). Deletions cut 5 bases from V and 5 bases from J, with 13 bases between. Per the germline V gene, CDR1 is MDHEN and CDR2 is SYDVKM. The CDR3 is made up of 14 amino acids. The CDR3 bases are TGTGCCAGCAGTGGGGACACCAGTTATCAGCCCCAGCATTTT. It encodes CASSGDTSYQPQHF.

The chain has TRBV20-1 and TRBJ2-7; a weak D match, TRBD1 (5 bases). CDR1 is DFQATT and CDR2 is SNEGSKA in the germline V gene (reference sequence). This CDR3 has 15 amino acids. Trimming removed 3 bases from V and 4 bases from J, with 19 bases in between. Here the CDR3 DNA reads TGCAGTGCTAGTCGGGTCCTCGAGGACAATTACGAGCAGTACTTC. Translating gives CSASRVLEDNYEQYF.

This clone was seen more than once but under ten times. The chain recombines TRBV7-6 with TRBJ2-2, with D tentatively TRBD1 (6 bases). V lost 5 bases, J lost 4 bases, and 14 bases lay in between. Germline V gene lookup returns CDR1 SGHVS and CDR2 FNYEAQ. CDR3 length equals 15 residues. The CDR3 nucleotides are TGTGCCAGCAGCCCTCGGACAGCGGCCACCGGGGAGCTGTTTTTT. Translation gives CASSPRTAATGELFF.

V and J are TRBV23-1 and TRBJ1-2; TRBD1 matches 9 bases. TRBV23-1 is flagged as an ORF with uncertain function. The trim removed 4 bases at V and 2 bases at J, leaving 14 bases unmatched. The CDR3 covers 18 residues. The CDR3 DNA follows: TGCGCCAGCAGTCGAGCGGGACAGGGCAAGAGAGGGAACTATGGCTACACCTTC. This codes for CASSRAGQGKRGNYGYTF.

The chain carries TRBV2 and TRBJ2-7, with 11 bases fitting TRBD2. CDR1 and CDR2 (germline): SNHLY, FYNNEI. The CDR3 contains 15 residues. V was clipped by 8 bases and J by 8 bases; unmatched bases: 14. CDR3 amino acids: CASCGSGGAAVKQYF. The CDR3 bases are TGTGCCAGCTGTGGTAGCGGGGGGGCCGCCGTTAAGCAGTACTTC. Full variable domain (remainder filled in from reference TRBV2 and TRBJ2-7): EPEVTQTPSHQVTQMGQEVILRCVPISNHLYFYWYRQILGQKVEFLVSFYNNEISEKSEIFDDQFSVERPDGSNFTLKIRSTKLEDSAMYFCASCGSGGAAVKQYFGPGTRLTVT.

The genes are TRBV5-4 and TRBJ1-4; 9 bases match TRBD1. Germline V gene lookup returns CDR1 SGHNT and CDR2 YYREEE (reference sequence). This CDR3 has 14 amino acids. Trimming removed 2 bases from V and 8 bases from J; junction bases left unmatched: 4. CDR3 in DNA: TGTGCCAGCAGCTTCGGACAGGGGAGAGAAAAACTGTTTTTT. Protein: CASSFGQGREKLFF.

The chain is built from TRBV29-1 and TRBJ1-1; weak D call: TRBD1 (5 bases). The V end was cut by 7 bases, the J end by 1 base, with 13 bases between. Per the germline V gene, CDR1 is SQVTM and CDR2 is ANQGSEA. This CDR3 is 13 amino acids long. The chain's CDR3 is CSALDTSNTEAFF. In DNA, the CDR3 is TGCAGCGCCTTGGACACCTCGAACACTGAAGCTTTCTTT.

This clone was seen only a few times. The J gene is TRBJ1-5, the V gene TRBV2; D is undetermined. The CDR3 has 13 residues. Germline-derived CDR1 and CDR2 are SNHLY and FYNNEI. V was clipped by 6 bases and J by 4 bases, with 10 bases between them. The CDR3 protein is CASSVVGNQPQHF. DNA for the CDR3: TGTGCCAGCAGCGTTGTCGGGAATCAGCCCCAGCATTTT.

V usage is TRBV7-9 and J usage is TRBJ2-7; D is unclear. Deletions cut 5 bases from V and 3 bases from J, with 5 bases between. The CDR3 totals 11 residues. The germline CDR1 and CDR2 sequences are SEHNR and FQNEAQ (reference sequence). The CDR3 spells CASSPGYEQYF. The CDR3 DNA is TGTGCCAGCAGCCCGGGCTACGAGCAGTACTTC.

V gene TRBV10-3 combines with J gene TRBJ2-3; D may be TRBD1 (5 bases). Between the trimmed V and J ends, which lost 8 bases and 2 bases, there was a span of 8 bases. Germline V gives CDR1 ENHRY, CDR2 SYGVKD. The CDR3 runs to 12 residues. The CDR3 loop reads CAIDSDTDTQYF. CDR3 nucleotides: TGTGCCATCGACAGCGACACAGATACGCAGTATTTT.

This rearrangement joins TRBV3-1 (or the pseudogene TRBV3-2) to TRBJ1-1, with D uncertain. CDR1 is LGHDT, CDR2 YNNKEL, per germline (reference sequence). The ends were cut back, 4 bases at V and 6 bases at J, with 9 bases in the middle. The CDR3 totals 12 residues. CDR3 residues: CASSPGSSEAFF. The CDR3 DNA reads TGTGCCAGCAGCCCCGGGAGCTCTGAAGCTTTCTTT.